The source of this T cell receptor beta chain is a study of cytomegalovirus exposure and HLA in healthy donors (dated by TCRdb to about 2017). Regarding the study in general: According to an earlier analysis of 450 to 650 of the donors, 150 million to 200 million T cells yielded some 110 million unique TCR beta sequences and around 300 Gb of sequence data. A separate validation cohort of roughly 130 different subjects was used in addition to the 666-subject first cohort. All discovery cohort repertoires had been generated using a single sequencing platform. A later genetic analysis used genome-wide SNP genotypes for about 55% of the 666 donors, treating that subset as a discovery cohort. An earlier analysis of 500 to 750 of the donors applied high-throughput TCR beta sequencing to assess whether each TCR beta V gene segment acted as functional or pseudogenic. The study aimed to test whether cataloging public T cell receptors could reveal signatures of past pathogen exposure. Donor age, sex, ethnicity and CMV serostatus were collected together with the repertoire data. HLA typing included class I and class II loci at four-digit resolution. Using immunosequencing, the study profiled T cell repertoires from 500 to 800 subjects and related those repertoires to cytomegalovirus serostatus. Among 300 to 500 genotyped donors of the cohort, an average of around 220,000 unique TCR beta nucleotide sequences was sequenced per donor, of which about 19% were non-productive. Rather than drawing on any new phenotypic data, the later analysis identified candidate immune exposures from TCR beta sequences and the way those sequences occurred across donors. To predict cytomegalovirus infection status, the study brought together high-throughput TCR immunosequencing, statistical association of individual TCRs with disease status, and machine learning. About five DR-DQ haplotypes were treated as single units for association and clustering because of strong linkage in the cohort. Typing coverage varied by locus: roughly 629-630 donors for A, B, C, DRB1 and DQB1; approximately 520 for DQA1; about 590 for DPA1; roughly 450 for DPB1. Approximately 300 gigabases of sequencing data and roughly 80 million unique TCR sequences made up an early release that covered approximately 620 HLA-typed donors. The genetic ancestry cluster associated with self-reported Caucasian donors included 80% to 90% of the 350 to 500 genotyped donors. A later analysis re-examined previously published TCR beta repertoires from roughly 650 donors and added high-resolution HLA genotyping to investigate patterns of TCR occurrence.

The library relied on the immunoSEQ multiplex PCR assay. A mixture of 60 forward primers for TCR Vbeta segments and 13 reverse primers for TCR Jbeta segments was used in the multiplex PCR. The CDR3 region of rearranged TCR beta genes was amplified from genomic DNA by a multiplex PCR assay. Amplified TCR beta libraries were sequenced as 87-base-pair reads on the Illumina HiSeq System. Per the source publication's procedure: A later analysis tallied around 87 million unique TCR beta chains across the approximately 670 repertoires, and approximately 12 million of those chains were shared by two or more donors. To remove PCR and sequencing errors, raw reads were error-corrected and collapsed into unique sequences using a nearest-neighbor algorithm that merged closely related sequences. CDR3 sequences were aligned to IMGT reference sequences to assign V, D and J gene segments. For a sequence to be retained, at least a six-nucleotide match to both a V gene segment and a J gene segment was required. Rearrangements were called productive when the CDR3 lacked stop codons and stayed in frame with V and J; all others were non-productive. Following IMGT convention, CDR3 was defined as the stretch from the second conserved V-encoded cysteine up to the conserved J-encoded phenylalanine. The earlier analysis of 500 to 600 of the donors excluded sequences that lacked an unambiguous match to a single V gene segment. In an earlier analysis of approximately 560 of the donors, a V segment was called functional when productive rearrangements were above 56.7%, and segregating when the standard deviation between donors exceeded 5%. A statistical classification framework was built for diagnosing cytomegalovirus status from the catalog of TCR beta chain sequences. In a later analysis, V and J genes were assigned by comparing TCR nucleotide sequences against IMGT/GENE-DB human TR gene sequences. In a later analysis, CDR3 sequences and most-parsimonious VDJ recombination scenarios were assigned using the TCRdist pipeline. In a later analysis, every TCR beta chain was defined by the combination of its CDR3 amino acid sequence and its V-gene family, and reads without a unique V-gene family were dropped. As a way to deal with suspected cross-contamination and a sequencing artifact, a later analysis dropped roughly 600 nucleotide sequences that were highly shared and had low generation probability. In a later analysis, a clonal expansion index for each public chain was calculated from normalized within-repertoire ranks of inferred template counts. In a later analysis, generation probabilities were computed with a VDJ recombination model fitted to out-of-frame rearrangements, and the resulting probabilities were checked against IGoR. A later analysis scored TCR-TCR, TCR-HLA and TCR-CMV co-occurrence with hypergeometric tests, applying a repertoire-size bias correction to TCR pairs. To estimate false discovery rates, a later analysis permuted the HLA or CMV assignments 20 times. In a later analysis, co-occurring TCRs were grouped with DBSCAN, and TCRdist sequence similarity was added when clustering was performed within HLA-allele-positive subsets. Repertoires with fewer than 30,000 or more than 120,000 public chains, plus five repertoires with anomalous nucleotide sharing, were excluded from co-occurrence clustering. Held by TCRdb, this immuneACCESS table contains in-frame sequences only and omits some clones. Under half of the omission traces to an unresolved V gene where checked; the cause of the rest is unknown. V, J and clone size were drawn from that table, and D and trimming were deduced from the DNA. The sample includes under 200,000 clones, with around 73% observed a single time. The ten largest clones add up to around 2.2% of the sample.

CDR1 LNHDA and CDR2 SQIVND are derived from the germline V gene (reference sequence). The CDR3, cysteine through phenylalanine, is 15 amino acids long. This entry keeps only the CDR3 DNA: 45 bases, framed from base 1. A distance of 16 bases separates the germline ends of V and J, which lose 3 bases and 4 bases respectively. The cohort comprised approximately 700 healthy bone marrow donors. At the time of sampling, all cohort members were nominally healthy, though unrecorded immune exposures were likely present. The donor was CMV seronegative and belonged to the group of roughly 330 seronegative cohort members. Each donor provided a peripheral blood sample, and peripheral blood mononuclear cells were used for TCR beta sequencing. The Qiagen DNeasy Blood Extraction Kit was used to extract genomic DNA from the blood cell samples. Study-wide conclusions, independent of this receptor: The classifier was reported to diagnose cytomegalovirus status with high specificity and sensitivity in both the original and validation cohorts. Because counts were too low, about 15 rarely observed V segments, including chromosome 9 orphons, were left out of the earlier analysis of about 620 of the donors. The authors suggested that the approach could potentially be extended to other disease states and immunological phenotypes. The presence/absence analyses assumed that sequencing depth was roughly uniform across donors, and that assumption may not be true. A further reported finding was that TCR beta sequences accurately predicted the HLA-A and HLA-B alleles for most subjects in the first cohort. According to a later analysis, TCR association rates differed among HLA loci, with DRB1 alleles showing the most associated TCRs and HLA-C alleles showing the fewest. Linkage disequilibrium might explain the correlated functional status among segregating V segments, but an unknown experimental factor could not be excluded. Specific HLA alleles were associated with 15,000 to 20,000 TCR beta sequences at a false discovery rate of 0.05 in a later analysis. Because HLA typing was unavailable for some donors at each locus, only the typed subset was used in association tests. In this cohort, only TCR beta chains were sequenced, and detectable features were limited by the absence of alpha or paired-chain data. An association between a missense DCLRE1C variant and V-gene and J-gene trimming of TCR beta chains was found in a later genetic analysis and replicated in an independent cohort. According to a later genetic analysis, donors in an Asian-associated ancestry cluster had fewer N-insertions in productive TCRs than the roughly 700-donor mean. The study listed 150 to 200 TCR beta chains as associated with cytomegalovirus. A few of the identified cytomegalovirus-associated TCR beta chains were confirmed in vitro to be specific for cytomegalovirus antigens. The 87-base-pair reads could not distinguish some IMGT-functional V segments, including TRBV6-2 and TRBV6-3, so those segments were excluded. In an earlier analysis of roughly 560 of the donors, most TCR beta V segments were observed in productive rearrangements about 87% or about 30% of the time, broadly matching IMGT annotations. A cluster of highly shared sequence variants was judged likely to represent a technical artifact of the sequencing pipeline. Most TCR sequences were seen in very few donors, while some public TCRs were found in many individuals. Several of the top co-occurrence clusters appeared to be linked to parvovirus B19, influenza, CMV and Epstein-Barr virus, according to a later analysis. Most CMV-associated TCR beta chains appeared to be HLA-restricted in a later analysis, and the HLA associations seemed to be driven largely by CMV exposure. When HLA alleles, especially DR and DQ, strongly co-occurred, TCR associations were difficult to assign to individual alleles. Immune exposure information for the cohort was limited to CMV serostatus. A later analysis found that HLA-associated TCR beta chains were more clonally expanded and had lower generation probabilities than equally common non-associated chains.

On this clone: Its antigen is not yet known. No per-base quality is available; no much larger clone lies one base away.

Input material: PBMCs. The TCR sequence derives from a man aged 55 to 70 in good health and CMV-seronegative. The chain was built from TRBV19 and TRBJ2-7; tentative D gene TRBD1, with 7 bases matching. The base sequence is TGTGCCAGTAGTATTTCCCAGGGGGGAAATTACGAGCAGTACTTC. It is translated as CASSISQGGNYEQYF.